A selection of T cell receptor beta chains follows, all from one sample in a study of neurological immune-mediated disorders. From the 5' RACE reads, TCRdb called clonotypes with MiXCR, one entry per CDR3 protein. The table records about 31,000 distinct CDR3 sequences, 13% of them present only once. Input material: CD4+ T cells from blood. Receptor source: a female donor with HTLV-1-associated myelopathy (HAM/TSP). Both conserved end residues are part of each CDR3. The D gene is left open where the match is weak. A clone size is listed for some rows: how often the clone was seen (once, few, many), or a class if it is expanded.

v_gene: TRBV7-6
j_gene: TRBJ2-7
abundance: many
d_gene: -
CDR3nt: TGTGCCAGCAGCTCCCAGGGGCCCCAGTACTTC
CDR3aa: CASSSQGPQYF

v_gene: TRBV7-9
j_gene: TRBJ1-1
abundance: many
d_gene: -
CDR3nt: TGTGCCAGCAGCTCTCGAGGGACGTGGACTGAAGCTTTCTTT
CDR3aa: CASSSRGTWTEAFF

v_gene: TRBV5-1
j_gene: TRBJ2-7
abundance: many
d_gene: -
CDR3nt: TGCGCCAGCAGTGCACAGGGGGGGAACTACGAGCAGTACTTC
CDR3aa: CASSAQGGNYEQYF

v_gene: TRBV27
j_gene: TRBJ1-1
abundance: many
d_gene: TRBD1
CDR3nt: TGTGCCAGCAGACGGACAGGCACTGAAGCTTTCTTT
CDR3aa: CASRRTGTEAFF

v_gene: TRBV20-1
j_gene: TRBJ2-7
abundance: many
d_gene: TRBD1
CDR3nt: TGCAGTGCCCCTTCGACAGGGAATGATGGCGAGCAGTACTTC
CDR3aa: CSAPSTGNDGEQYF

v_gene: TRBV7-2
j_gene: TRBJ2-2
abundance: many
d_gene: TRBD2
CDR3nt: TGTGCCAGCAGCTTAGGGGGTCGGCGGGGGGGCCTTGCGGGGGAGCTGTTTTTT
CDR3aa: CASSLGGRRGGLAGELFF

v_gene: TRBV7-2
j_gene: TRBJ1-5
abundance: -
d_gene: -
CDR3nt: TGTGCCAGCGGCGGACAGTCAGATCAGACCCAGCATTTT
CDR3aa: CASGGQSDQTQHF

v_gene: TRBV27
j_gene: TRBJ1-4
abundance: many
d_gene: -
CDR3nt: TGTGCCAGCAGTCCCTCCCCGGGGTCGACTAATGAAAAACTGTTTTTT
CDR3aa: CASSPSPGSTNEKLFF

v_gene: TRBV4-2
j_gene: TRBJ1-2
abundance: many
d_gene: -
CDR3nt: TGTGCCAGCAGCCAAGATCTCCGGGACAATAACTATGGCTACACCTTC
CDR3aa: CASSQDLRDNNYGYTF

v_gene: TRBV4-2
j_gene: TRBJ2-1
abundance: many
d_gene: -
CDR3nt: TGTGCCAGCAGCCAAGTGGCGGGGAACAATGAGCAGTTCTTC
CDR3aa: CASSQVAGNNEQFF

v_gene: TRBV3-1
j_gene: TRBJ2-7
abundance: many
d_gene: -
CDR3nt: TGTGCCAGCAGCCATCTAGGGACTTACGAGCAGTACTTC
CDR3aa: CASSHLGTYEQYF

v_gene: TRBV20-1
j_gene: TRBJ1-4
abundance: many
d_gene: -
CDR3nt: TGCAGTGCGTTACTTGGGGCAACTAATGAAAAACTGTTTTTT
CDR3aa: CSALLGATNEKLFF

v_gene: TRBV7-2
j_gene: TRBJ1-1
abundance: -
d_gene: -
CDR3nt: TGTGCCAGCAGTACAACCGGGACACCCAACACTGAAGCTTTCTTT
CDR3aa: CASSTTGTPNTEAFF

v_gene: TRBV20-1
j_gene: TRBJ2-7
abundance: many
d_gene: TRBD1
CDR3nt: TGCAGTGCCCTCGACCGGGACAGCTCCTACGAGCAGTACTTC
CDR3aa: CSALDRDSSYEQYF

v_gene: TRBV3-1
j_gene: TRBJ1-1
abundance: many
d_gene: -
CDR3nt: TGTGCCAGCAGCCAGCGCTGGGACACAAACACTGAAGCTTTCTTT
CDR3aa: CASSQRWDTNTEAFF

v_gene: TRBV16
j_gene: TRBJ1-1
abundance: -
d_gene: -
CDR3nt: TGTGCCAGCAGCCGTACAGGGTCGGACACTGAAGCTTTCTTT
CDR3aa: CASSRTGSDTEAFF